The text below deals with one T cell receptor beta chain. The antigen is unknown. Sequenced by immunoSEQ multiplex PCR; TCRdb stores in-frame clones only, minus some. The table records 30,000 to 45,000 clones, 80% to 90% of them present only once. This entry is derived from a study of CD8 T cells in acute hepatitis C reinfection. Study-wide context: CD8+ T cells recognizing the HCV NS3-1073 epitope were profiled acutely and after viral clearance. Study-level results: All groups preferentially used TRBV04 and TRBV06, which was not due to overrepresentation in the naive pool.

Documented time point: naive CD8 control sorted from an acute-time-point sample. Donors were people who inject drugs, followed every 3 months. Acute primary HCV meant a new positive RNA or antibody result following a negative test within 24 weeks. Per the germline V gene, CDR1 is SQVTM and CDR2 is ANQGSEA. V shed 5 bases and J shed 0 bases, with 13 bases lying between them. The CDR3 extends over 14 amino acids. V and J are TRBV29-1 and TRBJ1-1; D may be TRBD1 (6 bases). The clonotype was recovered from a young woman who spontaneously cleared hepatitis C infection. Material: naive CD8+ T cells from PBMCs. CDR3 in DNA: TGCAGCGTTTCCACAGGGCTCATGAACACTGAAGCTTTCTTT. Its protein is CSVSTGLMNTEAFF. The entire variable domain, with the rest obtained from reference TRBV29-1 and TRBJ1-1, is as follows: SAVISQKPSRDICQRGTSLTIQCQVDSQVTMMFWYRQQPGQSLTLIATANQGSEATYESGFVIDKFPISRPNLTFSTLTVSNMSPEDSSIYLCSVSTGLMNTEAFFGQGTRLTVV.